These 28 T cell receptor beta chains came from one sample sequenced in a study of technical replicates of blood from several donors. Produced via immunoSEQ multiplex PCR; TCRdb's table is partial and in-frame only. Of 60,000 to 90,000 clones in the sample, 80% to 95% were seen once. Sample: T cells isolated from PBMCs. Source of these receptors: a human donor in good health.

This clone was seen a single time. The V gene is TRBV7-3, the J gene TRBJ2-1; 9 positions match TRBD1. This CDR3 contains 15 residues. V shed 5 bases, J shed 9 bases, and the junction held 11 bases outside the gene matches. The germline V gene encodes CDR1 SGHTA and CDR2 FQGTGA. This CDR3 reads CASSRPGTGPAEQFF. CDR3 bases: TGTGCCAGCAGCCGGCCCGGGACAGGGCCCGCTGAGCAGTTCTTC.

This clone was detected once. The chain recombines TRBV2 with TRBJ2-7; TRBD1 agrees at 8 bases. V was pared by 4 bases and J by 1 base, with 6 bases of the junction left unmatched. The CDR3 has 15 residues. Germline CDR1 and CDR2: SNHLY and FYNNEI. The CDR3 region has the DNA TGTGCCAGCAGTGTCTATGGACAGGGTTCCTACGAGCAGTACTTC. Protein sequence: CASSVYGQGSYEQYF.

J is TRBJ2-1 and V is TRBV11-1; 11 bases fit TRBD2. The CDR3 covers 16 residues. V gave up 6 bases and J gave up 6 bases; unmatched junction bases: 10. The germline CDR1 and CDR2 sequences are SGHAT and FQDESV (reference sequence). The CDR3 protein is CASSSFSGRAPNEQFF. In DNA form, the CDR3 reads TGTGCCAGCAGTTCCTTTAGCGGGAGGGCCCCCAATGAGCAGTTCTTC.

This sequence joins TRBV28 and TRBJ1-1, with a tentative D call TRBD1 (6 bases). The V gene's germline CDR1 is MDHEN and CDR2 SYDVKM. The CDR3 is 15 residues long. V shed 1 base and J shed 5 bases, with 14 bases lying between them. The CDR3 region has the DNA TGTGCCAGCAGTTTATCCACCACAGGGTTGACTGAAGCTTTCTTT. This gives the protein CASSLSTTGLTEAFF.

J is TRBJ2-7 and V is TRBV4-1; 12 bases align to TRBD2. Per germline, CDR1 MGHRA and CDR2 YSYEKL. This CDR3 comprises 15 residues. The V gene end was trimmed by 7 bases and the J gene end by 6 bases; junction bases not matched to a gene: 10. CDR3 sequence: CASTRLAGDLREQYF. The CDR3 DNA follows: TGCGCCAGCACCAGACTAGCGGGAGATCTACGCGAGCAGTACTTC.

J is TRBJ2-1 and V is TRBV30; 10 bases line up with TRBD2. V lost 2 bases to trimming and J lost 12 bases; unmatched junction nucleotides: 10. CDR1 and CDR2 (germline): GTSNPN, SVGIG (reference sequence). The CDR3 has 14 residues. The CDR3 here is CAWSPGTSEFGQFF. In DNA form, the CDR3 reads TGTGCCTGGAGTCCCGGGACTAGCGAGTTTGGGCAGTTCTTC.

V usage is TRBV20-1 and J usage is TRBJ2-2; a possible D gene is TRBD2 (6 bases). CDR3 size: 11 residues. The germline V gene encodes CDR1 DFQATT and CDR2 SNEGSKA (reference sequence). As DNA, the CDR3 is TGCGGGGTAGCGGCCACCGGGGAGCTGTTTTTT. Its protein product is CGVAATGELFF.

The chain uses TRBV11-2 and TRBJ1-1; 7 positions agree with TRBD1. Unmatched junction bases numbered 12, after V lost 6 bases and J lost 5 bases. The CDR3 runs 15 residues. The germline CDR1 and CDR2 sequences are SGHAT and FQNNGV. The CDR3 reads CASRTGVRVRTEAFF. Here the CDR3 DNA reads TGTGCCAGCAGAACAGGGGTCCGGGTAAGAACTGAAGCTTTCTTT.

V gene TRBV9 combines with J gene TRBJ2-6; TRBD1 aligns across 7 bases. CDR1 SGDLS and CDR2 YYNGEE come from the germline V gene. V lost 0 bases, J lost 2 bases, and 5 bases stayed unmatched. This CDR3 is built from 17 residues. CDR3 sequence reads: CASSVVLQGAGANVLTF. The CDR3 DNA is TGTGCCAGCAGCGTAGTGCTCCAGGGGGCTGGGGCCAACGTCCTGACTTTC.

The chain combines TRBV7-3 with TRBJ2-1, with TRBD2 matching over 8 bases. Germline V gene lookup returns CDR1 SGHTA and CDR2 FQGTGA. V was clipped by 7 bases and J by 7 bases; unmatched bases: 6. This CDR3 is 13 amino acids long. Here the CDR3 DNA reads TGTGCCAGCAAACCCGCGGGGGGAAATGAGCAGTTCTTC. Translating it yields CASKPAGGNEQFF.

The chain recombines TRBV5-8 with TRBJ1-5, with TRBD1 as a possible D gene (5 bases). V lost 3 bases, J lost 7 bases, and 14 bases lay in between. This CDR3 has 14 residues. Germline CDR1 and CDR2: SGHTS and YDEGEE. The CDR3 protein is CASSSRETYQPQHF. The CDR3, as DNA: TGTGCCAGCAGCTCCAGGGAAACATACCAGCCCCAGCATTTT.

V usage is TRBV7-5 and J usage is TRBJ2-7; the D call in the table, TRBD1, was not verified against the DNA. TRBV7-5 is a known pseudogene. CDR3 length: 15 amino acids. CDR3 region: CARSFLIDQVPEQYF. DNA of the CDR3: TGTGCCAGAAGCTTTTTAATTGATCAGGTCCCCGAGCAGTACTTC.

The V gene is TRBV11-2, the J gene TRBJ2-7, with 8 bases fitting TRBD2. Unmatched junction bases numbered 3, after V lost 0 bases and J lost 2 bases. This CDR3 has 15 residues. CDR1 SGHAT and CDR2 FQNNGV come from the germline V gene. CDR3 amino acids: CASSLDTSGPYEQYF. The CDR3 DNA follows: TGTGCCAGCAGCTTAGATACTAGCGGCCCCTACGAGCAGTACTTC. The complete variable domain, with remaining parts taken from reference TRBV11-2 and TRBJ2-7, reads EAGVAQSPRYKIIEKRQSVAFWCNPISGHATLYWYQQILGQGPKLLIQFQNNGVVDDSQLPKDRFSAERLKGVDSTLKIQPAKLEDSAVYLCASSLDTSGPYEQYFGPGTRLTVT.

The chain uses TRBV27 and TRBJ1-2; the D gene is possibly TRBD1 (6 bases). The CDR3 is 16 residues long. The V end was cut by 0 bases, the J end by 11 bases, with 22 bases between. Germline assignment: CDR1 MNHEY and CDR2 SMNVEV (reference sequence). Here the CDR3 reads CASSLSYRVLVGDYTF. CDR3 nucleotides: TGTGCCAGCAGTTTATCGTACAGGGTCTTAGTTGGGGATTACACCTTC.

In nucleotides, the CDR3 is TGTGCCAGCAGCTGGGGGGGCAGGTCGGAAAAACTGTTTTTT. This translates into CASSWGGRSEKLFF. The gene calls are TRBV5-4 and TRBJ1-4, with a weak D call TRBD1 (6 bases). The CDR3 is 14 amino acids. The V end was cut by 3 bases, the J end by 8 bases, with 14 bases between. Germline lookup yields CDR1 SGHNT and CDR2 YYREEE (reference sequence).

The chain carries TRBV10-3 and TRBJ2-7, with D possibly matching TRBD1 (6 bases). Trimming removed 3 bases from V and 1 base from J, with 10 bases in between. Germline lookup yields CDR1 ENHRY and CDR2 SYGVKD. This CDR3 contains 14 residues. DNA for the CDR3: TGTGCCATCAGTGAATGGCAGGGGTCCTACGAGCAGTACTTC. Translation: CAISEWQGSYEQYF.

The CDR3 sequence is CASSLERSSTDTQYF. CDR3 bases: TGTGCCAGCAGCTTGGAAAGGAGTAGCACAGATACGCAGTATTTT. The rearrangement links TRBV5-4 to TRBJ2-3; D gene unclear. The CDR3 runs 15 residues. Germline V lookup: CDR1 SGHNT, CDR2 YYREEE (reference sequence). V dropped 0 bases and J dropped 0 bases, with 8 bases sitting between them.

The V and J genes are TRBV7-2 and TRBJ2-7; TRBD2 aligns across 7 bases. The CDR3 runs to 15 residues. Germline V gene data show CDR1 as SGHTA and CDR2 as FQGNSA. Trimming cost V 5 bases and J 4 bases; bases outside gene matches: 11. The DNA of the CDR3 is TGTGCCAGCAGCCCTCTTGTGGGAGGGAGGTACGAGCAGTACTTC. Translation gives CASSPLVGGRYEQYF.

The chain links TRBV25-1 to TRBJ2-1; 13 bases match TRBD2. The CDR3 consists of 15 residues. With 4 bases clipped from V and 9 bases from J, the junction kept 6 bases outside the gene matches. CDR1 and CDR2 from the germline V gene are MGHDK and SYGVNS. The DNA of the CDR3 is TGTGCCAGCAGTGCAACCGGACTAGCGGGAGTTGAGCAGTTCTTC. Protein sequence: CASSATGLAGVEQFF.

The chain has TRBV18 and TRBJ1-2; D is perhaps TRBD1 (5 bases). The CDR3 covers 14 residues. The germline gives CDR1 KGHSH, CDR2 LQKENI. V dropped 1 base and J dropped 4 bases, with 10 bases sitting between them. CDR3: CASSPQDTVYGYTF. The CDR3 DNA sequence: TGTGCCAGCTCACCACAGGACACGGTCTATGGCTACACCTTC.

The rearrangement uses TRBV19 and TRBJ1-4; D is perhaps TRBD1 (5 bases). Germline CDR1 and CDR2: LNHDA and SQIVND (reference sequence). The V gene lost 10 bases and the J gene lost 8 bases, with 17 bases spanning the gap. The CDR3 runs to 13 residues. This chain's CDR3 is CATGGRGREKLFF. The CDR3 coding sequence is TGTGCCACGGGGGGAAGGGGACGGGAAAAACTGTTTTTT. Full variable domain (outside the CDR3, taken from reference TRBV19 and TRBJ1-4): DGGITQSPKYLFRKEGQNVTLSCEQNLNHDAMYWYRQDPGQGLRLIYYSQIVNDFQKGDIAEGYSVSREKKESFPLTVTSAQKNPTAFYLCATGGRGREKLFFGSGTQLSVL.

This chain uses TRBV5-4 with TRBJ2-3; TRBD1 agrees at 9 bases. The CDR3 consists of 14 residues. CDR1 is SGHNT, CDR2 YYREEE, per germline (reference sequence). J gave up 4 bases and V 4 bases, and 4 bases lay outside the gene matches. CDR3 in DNA: TGTGCCAGCAGCAGGACAGGGGACGCAGATACGCAGTATTTT. As protein: CASSRTGDADTQYF.

The J gene is TRBJ2-2, the V gene TRBV29-1; D gene uncertain. The germline V and J ends were trimmed by 5 bases and 4 bases, with 5 bases remaining between them. CDR1 and CDR2 from the germline V gene are SQVTM and ANQGSEA. The CDR3 runs to 11 residues. The CDR3 DNA reads as TGCAGCGTTAGGAGCACCGGGGAGCTGTTTTTT. This sequence encodes CSVRSTGELFF.

The chain couples TRBV29-1 to TRBJ2-7; D is unresolved. Per the germline V gene, CDR1 is SQVTM and CDR2 is ANQGSEA. The CDR3 has 14 residues. V dropped 2 bases and J dropped 2 bases, with 13 bases sitting between them. In DNA form, the CDR3 reads TGCAGCGTTGAATCTTCAGTGGCCCCCTACGAGCAGTACTTC. Its translation: CSVESSVAPYEQYF.

The chain uses TRBV5-4 and TRBJ2-7; D may be TRBD2 (5 bases). V lost 6 bases, J lost 6 bases, and 22 bases lay in between. The CDR3 has 15 residues. CDR1 and CDR2 (germline): SGHNT, YYREEE (reference sequence). The CDR3 nucleotides read TGTGCCAGCACCGGACCACCCGGAGGTTCGGGCGAGCAGTACTTC. Translation gives CASTGPPGGSGEQYF.

The rearrangement joins TRBV9 to TRBJ2-3, with 8 bases that match TRBD2. Trimming removed 1 base from V and 6 bases from J; junction bases left unmatched: 4. The CDR3 spans 14 residues. Germline assignment: CDR1 SGDLS and CDR2 YYNGEE. This chain's CDR3 is CASSVSGSGDTQYF. The CDR3, as DNA: TGTGCCAGCAGCGTAAGCGGGAGCGGGGATACGCAGTATTTT.

The V and J genes are TRBV10-3 and TRBJ2-1; tentative D call: TRBD1 (7 bases). The germline V gene encodes CDR1 ENHRY and CDR2 SYGVKD. The ends were cut back, 7 bases at V and 7 bases at J, with 14 bases in the middle. The CDR3 extends over 13 amino acids. CDR3 nucleotide sequence: TGTGCCATCACGGCAGGGGGAGGTAATGAGCAGTTCTTC. Translation gives CAITAGGGNEQFF.

DNA of the CDR3: TGTGCCAGCAGTTACGTCCCGGGACAGGGAGGCGAAAAACTGTTTTTT. Protein sequence: CASSYVPGQGGEKLFF. The genes are TRBV6-6 and TRBJ1-4, with 9 nucleotides matching TRBD1. The V gene end was trimmed by 2 bases and the J gene end by 8 bases; junction bases not matched to a gene: 9. The CDR3 is made up of 16 amino acids. CDR1 and CDR2 from the germline V gene are MNHNY and SVGAGI (reference sequence).